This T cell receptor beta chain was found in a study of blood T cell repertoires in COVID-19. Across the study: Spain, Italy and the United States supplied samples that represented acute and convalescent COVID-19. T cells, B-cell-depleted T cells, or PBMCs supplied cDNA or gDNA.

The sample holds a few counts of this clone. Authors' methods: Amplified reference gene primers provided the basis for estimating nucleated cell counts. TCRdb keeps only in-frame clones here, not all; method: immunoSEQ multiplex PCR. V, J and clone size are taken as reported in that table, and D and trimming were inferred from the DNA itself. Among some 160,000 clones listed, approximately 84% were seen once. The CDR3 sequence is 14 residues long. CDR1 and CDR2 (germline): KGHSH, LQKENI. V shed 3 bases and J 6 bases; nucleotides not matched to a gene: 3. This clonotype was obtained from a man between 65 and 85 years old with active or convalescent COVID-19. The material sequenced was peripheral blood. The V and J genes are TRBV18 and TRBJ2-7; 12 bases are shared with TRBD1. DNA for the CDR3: TGTGCCAGCTCACCTGGGACAGGGGGCTTCGAGCAGTACTTC. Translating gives CASSPGTGGFEQYF.